These T cell receptor beta chains were read from a single sample in a study of early T cells in non-severe SARS-CoV-2 infection. TCRdb reprocessed the 5' RACE reads with MiXCR, giving one entry per CDR3 protein. The data contain 65,000 to 85,000 distinct CDR3 sequences, approximately 13% of them singletons. Sequenced material: whole blood. These receptor sequences come from an adult who was a healthcare worker with PCR-confirmed SARS-CoV-2 infection or an uninfected control (not recorded which). Each CDR3 is given with its conserved first and last residue. Some rows have no size entry. The others give once, few or many, or a class for an expanded clone.

>TRBV18|many
CASSPRGQVYEQYF
>TRBV7-9|many
CASSLARREQYF
>TRBV11-2|many
CASSPGEGQGTDTQYF
>TRBV7-2|many
CASSPGLVETQYF
>TRBV12-3/TRBV12-4|few
CASSFRQGSREQFF
>TRBV14|.
CASSQARNTGELFF
>TRBV4-1|.
CASSQEGDTPNADQPQHF
>TRBV28|few
CASSLPTWEQFF
>TRBV20-1|.
CSARGSAGGRETQYF
>TRBV7-8|few
CASSLATSRRTDTQYF
>TRBV4-3|few
CASSQDIQGEVDTQYF
>TRBV9|many
CASSVLAGGTYEQYF
>TRBV11-3|.
CASSSRTGASYEQYF
>TRBV12-2|many
CASRLALCPEAFF
>TRBV24-1|many
CATSDTLAGIEQFF